This T cell receptor beta chain is from a study of shared clonotypes between healthy human individuals. CD45RO-negative, CCR7-positively selected cells formed the naive CD8 fraction, excluding terminally differentiated effector memory CD45RA+ cells. Original methodology: Filtering differed since immunoSEQ provided only junctions, with no quality scores. The data were produced by immunoSEQ multiplex PCR, yet TCRdb's version contains in-frame clones alone and is incomplete. For V, J and clone size, that table is used; D and trimming come from the DNA. The table has more than 550,000 clones, about 90% seen once. On this clone: Its antigen is unknown.

Study-wide findings and caveats: Large depth notwithstanding, sorted-subset sequencing proved incomplete by rarefaction. Larger estimated richness was generally recorded for naive subsets relative to memory subsets.

Unmatched junction bases numbered 11, after V lost 7 bases and J lost 7 bases. The CDR3 length is 14 residues. Germline V gives CDR1 MDHEN, CDR2 SYDVKM. Sequenced: naive CD8+ T cells sorted from blood. The J gene is TRBJ1-2, the V gene TRBV28; the match to TRBD1 covers 8 bases. The clonotype comes from a man aged 25-40 years in good health. Here the CDR3 reads CASTMDRVEFGYTF. The CDR3, as DNA: TGTGCCAGCACCATGGACAGGGTGGAATTTGGCTACACCTTC.